These T cell receptor beta chains were read from a single sample in a study of T cell clonotyping in hematopoietic cell transplantation. Assay: immunoSEQ multiplex PCR; the TCRdb copy retains only in-frame clones and omits some. The sample contains more than 40,000 clones, nearly 97% of which appear only once. The sequenced sample consisted of peripheral blood mononuclear cells. These receptors all come from a man aged 30 to 45 in good health. Some clones in this sample may be carry-over from other donors' samples. Each CDR3 is given with its conserved first and last residue. D genes are given only for firm matches. Expanded clones are given a class, and other clones once, few, many or no size at all.

clone size	V gene	CDR3 length	J gene	D gene	CDR3 DNA	CDR3 protein
-	TRBV6-1	12	TRBJ2-7	-	TGTGCCAGCAGTTCCGGACCCCTAGAGCAGTACTTC	CASSSGPLEQYF
-	TRBV7-2	14	TRBJ2-7	-	TGTGCCAGCAGCTTAGTCAGTCAGAGCTACGAGCAGTACTTC	CASSLVSQSYEQYF
-	TRBV6-5	14	TRBJ1-4	-	TGTGCCAGCAGCCTGACAGAGACTAATGAAAAACTGTTTTTT	CASSLTETNEKLFF
-	TRBV30	13	TRBJ2-7	-	TGTGCCTGTATACACCACCGGTCCTACGAGCAGTACTTC	CACIHHRSYEQYF
-	TRBV6-1	14	TRBJ1-4	-	TGTGCCAGCAGTGAAGGGGAGGTTTGGGAAAAACTGTTTTTT	CASSEGEVWEKLFF
-	TRBV19	15	TRBJ2-6	TRBD1	TGTGCCGTCCGGGACAGGTCCTCTGGGGCCAACGTCCTGACTTTC	CAVRDRSSGANVLTF
-	TRBV10-2	14	TRBJ2-2	-	TGCGCCAGCAGCGACTATCTGAACACCGGGGAGCTGTTTTTT	CASSDYLNTGELFF
-	TRBV7-3	13	TRBJ2-5	-	TGTGCCAGCAGCTTCGGAGGGGAAGAGACCCAGTACTTC	CASSFGGEETQYF
-	TRBV7-2	13	TRBJ1-6	-	TGTGCCAGCAGCTTATTGGGGTTTTCACCCCTCCACTTT	CASSLLGFSPLHF
-	TRBV5-1	13	TRBJ1-3	-	TGCGCCAGCAGCTTGCCCGGGCAAGACACCATATATTTT	CASSLPGQDTIYF
once	TRBV9	16	TRBJ2-7	-	TGTGCCAGCAGCGTAGGGCCCAGGGCGTCGTCCTACGAGCAGTACTTC	CASSVGPRASSYEQYF
-	TRBV4-3	15	TRBJ2-4	TRBD2	TGCGCCAGCAGCCAGGCTAGCGGACCTGAAAACATTCAGTACTTC	CASSQASGPENIQYF
once	TRBV9	18	TRBJ2-6	-	TGTGCCAGCAGCGGACGAGGGGCCCAAAGGCATGGGGCCAACGTCCTGACTTTC	CASSGRGAQRHGANVLTF
-	TRBV5-4	16	TRBJ2-7	TRBD1	TGTGCCAGCAGCTTCCATAGGACAGGGGTGGACTACGAGCAGTACTTC	CASSFHRTGVDYEQYF
-	TRBV25-1	14	TRBJ1-4	-	TGTGCCAGCAGTGAACGGGGGTATGGCGAAAAACTGTTTTTT	CASSERGYGEKLFF
-	TRBV28	14	TRBJ2-7	-	TGTGCCAGCAGTAAGCAGGGCGTGCGGAACGAGCAGTACTTC	CASSKQGVRNEQYF
once	TRBV6-5	12	TRBJ2-5	-	TGTGCCACAAACAGGGTAGGCGAGACCCAGTACTTC	CATNRVGETQYF
-	TRBV4-1	13	TRBJ2-7	-	TGCGCCAGCAGCCAAGAGCGGGGCTACGAGCAGTACTTC	CASSQERGYEQYF
-	TRBV5-1	14	TRBJ2-7	-	TGCGCCAGCAGCATGTCACAGGCTACGTACGAGCAGTACTTC	CASSMSQATYEQYF
-	TRBV7-9	16	TRBJ1-2	-	TGTGCCAGCAGCTTAGCGCGGACGGCGACCCTCTATGGCTACACCTTC	CASSLARTATLYGYTF
-	TRBV5-3	11	TRBJ1-5	-	TGTGCCAGAAGCCAGAATCAGCCCCAGCATTTT	CARSQNQPQHF
once	TRBV19	15	TRBJ1-1	TRBD1	TGTGCCAGTAGAGGACAGGGTTGGGTGAACACTGAAGCTTTCTTT	CASRGQGWVNTEAFF
-	TRBV28	16	TRBJ1-2	-	TGTGCCAGCAGTAGCCGAAAGGGCACCAAACGGGAGGGCTACACCTTC	CASSSRKGTKREGYTF
few	TRBV30	13	TRBJ1-1	-	TGTGCCTGGAGTGATGGACGGAACACTGAAGCTTTCTTT	CAWSDGRNTEAFF
-	TRBV7-9	15	TRBJ2-3	TRBD2	TGTGCCAGCAGGATCACTAGCGGGGGCACAGATACGCAGTATTTT	CASRITSGGTDTQYF
-	TRBV25-1	15	TRBJ2-3	TRBD2	TGTGCCAGCAGTGACCCAGCGGGAGGCACAGATACGCAGTATTTT	CASSDPAGGTDTQYF
-	TRBV9	16	TRBJ1-1	TRBD1	TGTGCCAGCAGCCCAGCAGCGGGACAGTTGAACACTGAAGCTTTCTTT	CASSPAAGQLNTEAFF
few	TRBV4-1	14	TRBJ1-1	-	TGCGCCAGCAGCCAAGGGGTTCAGGGAACCGAAGCTTTCTTT	CASSQGVQGTEAFF
-	TRBV4-2	15	TRBJ1-4	-	TGTGCCAGCAGCAAAGGGGGGGATGGGGTTGAAAAACTGTTTTTT	CASSKGGDGVEKLFF
-	TRBV19	13	TRBJ1-4	TRBD1	TGTGCCAAACGACAGGGGGCTAATGAAAAACTGTTTTTT	CAKRQGANEKLFF
-	TRBV28	14	TRBJ2-2	-	TGTGCCAGCAGTTTGGGGGGCCTGGGCGGGGAGCTGTTTTTT	CASSLGGLGGELFF
once	TRBV5-1	15	TRBJ2-7	-	TGCGCCAGCAGCTTGGACGGGACCCAGACCTACGAGCAGTACTTC	CASSLDGTQTYEQYF
-	TRBV4-1	17	TRBJ1-5	TRBD1	TGCGCCAGCAGCCAAGACAGGGGGAAAGGGATTCATCAGCCCCAGCATTTT	CASSQDRGKGIHQPQHF
-	TRBV5-1	14	TRBJ1-4	-	TGCGCCAGCAGCTCGGACAGAAGTAATGAAAAACTGTTTTTT	CASSSDRSNEKLFF
-	TRBV11-2	13	TRBJ1-2	TRBD1	TGTGCCAGCAGCTCCGGGACAGTTGGGATCTACACCTTC	CASSSGTVGIYTF
-	TRBV6-6	16	TRBJ2-7	-	TGTGCCAGCAGTTACGCAGGGGGGGACAAGAGTTACGAGCAGTACTTC	CASSYAGGDKSYEQYF
-	TRBV6-5	13	TRBJ1-1	-	TGTGCCAGCTGCGAGGATGCGAACACTGAAGCTTTCTTT	CASCEDANTEAFF
-	TRBV2	14	TRBJ1-5	-	TGTGCCAGCAGTTCCATCGATAGCGGTCAGCCCCAGCATTTT	CASSSIDSGQPQHF
-	TRBV19	14	TRBJ2-3	TRBD2	TGTGCCAGTAGTAGCGGGGGGGGCACAGATACGCAGTATTTT	CASSSGGGTDTQYF
-	TRBV4-2	17	TRBJ2-3	TRBD2	TGTGCCAGCAGCCAAGATGGTGGCGGGGCGGGAGGGCCGCCGCAGTATTTT	CASSQDGGGAGGPPQYF
-	TRBV7-3	16	TRBJ2-2	TRBD2	TGTGCCAGCAGCCCCCGCGACCTACTAGCGGGCGGGGAGCTGTTTTTT	CASSPRDLLAGGELFF
-	TRBV5-1	13	TRBJ2-1	-	TGCGCCAGCAGCTGGTCGTTAGTGAATGAGCAGTTCTTC	CASSWSLVNEQFF
once	TRBV9	13	TRBJ1-1	TRBD1	TGTGCCAGCAGCCCAGGACAGGGGGTTGTCGCTTTCTTT	CASSPGQGVVAFF
once	TRBV11-2	19	TRBJ1-6	-	TGTGCCAGCAGCTCGGTCCCCCCCGGCCCGACAGGTCCCAATTCACCCCTCCACTTT	CASSSVPPGPTGPNSPLHF
-	TRBV16	14	TRBJ2-7	-	TGTGCCAGCAGCCATCAGGACAGTTCCTACGAGCAGTACTTC	CASSHQDSSYEQYF
once	TRBV11-3	15	TRBJ2-3	-	TGTGCCAGCAGCGCGGACAGCTCCTACACAGATACGCAGTATTTT	CASSADSSYTDTQYF
-	TRBV20-1	11	TRBJ1-2	-	TGCAGTGCTAGAGTGGGCTATGGCTACACCTTC	CSARVGYGYTF
-	TRBV19	12	TRBJ1-3	-	TGTGCCAGTAGTATAGACAGAAACACCATATATTTT	CASSIDRNTIYF
-	TRBV25-1	16	TRBJ1-1	-	TGTGCCAGCAGTGCGACAGCAGTCTTAGGGCACACTGAAGCTTTCTTT	CASSATAVLGHTEAFF
-	TRBV9	16	TRBJ2-1	-	TGTGCCAGCAGCGTAGAGGGGAGGGGGGGATACAATGAGCAGTTCTTC	CASSVEGRGGYNEQFF
-	TRBV30	14	TRBJ2-1	TRBD2	TGTGCCTGCTCCGGCGGGAGCTCCTACAATGAGCAGTTCTTC	CACSGGSSYNEQFF
-	TRBV15	15	TRBJ1-1	-	TGTGCCACCAGCAGAGTGGCCAGGGCGAACACTGAAGCTTTCTTT	CATSRVARANTEAFF